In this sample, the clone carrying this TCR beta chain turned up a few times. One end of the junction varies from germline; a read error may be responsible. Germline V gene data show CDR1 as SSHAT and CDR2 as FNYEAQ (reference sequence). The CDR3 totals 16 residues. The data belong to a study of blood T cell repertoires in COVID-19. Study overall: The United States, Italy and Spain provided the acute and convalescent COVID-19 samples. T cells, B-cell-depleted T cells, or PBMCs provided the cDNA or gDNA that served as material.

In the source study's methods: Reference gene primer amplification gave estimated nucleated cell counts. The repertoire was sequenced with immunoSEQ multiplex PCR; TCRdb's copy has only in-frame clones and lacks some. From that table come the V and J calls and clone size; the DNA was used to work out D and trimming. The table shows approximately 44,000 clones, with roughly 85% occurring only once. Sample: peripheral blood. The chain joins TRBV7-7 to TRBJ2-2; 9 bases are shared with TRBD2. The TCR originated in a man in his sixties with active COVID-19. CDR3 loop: CASSSPLAGDHGELFF. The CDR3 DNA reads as TGTGCTAGCAGCAGTCCATTAGCGGGAGACCACGGGGAGCTGTTTTTT.